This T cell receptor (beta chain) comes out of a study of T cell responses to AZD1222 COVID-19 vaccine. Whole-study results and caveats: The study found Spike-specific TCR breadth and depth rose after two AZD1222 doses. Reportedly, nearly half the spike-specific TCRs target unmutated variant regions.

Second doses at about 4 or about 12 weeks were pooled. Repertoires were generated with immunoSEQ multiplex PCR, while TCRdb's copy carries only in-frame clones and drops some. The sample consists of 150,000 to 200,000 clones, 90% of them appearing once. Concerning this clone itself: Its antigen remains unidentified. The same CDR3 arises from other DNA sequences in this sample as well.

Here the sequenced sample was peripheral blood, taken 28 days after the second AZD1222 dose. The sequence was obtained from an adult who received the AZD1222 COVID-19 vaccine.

CDR3 coding DNA: TGTGCCAGCAGTTTGCAGGGTCAGCCCCAGCATTTT. It translates to CASSLQGQPQHF. This chain links TRBV12-3 or TRBV12-4 with TRBJ1-5, with D perhaps TRBD1 (5 bases). There are 12 residues in the CDR3. V lost 3 bases and J lost 6, with 6 bases in between.